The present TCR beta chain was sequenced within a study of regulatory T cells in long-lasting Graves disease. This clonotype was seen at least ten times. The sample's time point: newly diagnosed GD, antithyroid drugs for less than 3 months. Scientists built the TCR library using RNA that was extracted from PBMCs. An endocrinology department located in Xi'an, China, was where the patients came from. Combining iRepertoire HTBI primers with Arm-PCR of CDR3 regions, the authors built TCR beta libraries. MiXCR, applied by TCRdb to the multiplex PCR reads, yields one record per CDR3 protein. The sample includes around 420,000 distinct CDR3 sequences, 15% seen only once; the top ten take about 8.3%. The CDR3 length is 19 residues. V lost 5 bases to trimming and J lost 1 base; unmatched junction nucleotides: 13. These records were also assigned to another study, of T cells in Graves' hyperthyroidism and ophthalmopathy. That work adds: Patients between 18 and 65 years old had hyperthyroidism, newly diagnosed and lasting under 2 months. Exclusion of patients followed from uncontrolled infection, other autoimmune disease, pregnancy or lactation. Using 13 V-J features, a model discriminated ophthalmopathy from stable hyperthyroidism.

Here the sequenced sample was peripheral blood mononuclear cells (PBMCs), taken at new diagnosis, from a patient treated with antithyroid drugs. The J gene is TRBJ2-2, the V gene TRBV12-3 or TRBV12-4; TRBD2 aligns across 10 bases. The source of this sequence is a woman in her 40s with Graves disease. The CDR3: CASSQSSTGTSENTGELFF. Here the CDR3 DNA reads TGTGCCAGCAGTCAGTCCTCCACCGGGACTAGCGAGAACACCGGGGAGCTGTTTTTT.